One TCR beta chain is described in this entry. What it binds is unknown. This record belongs to a study of Ad26.COV2.S vaccination and SARS-CoV-2 variants. Study-wide points: Total T cell responses were possibly underestimated by TCR breadth and depth analyses. Reports say spike-specific CD8+ and CD4+ T cell responses covered substantial breadth after vaccination. Vaccine recipients and placebo recipients showed similar non-spike TCR breadth.

Sequencing was performed with immunoSEQ multiplex PCR; in TCRdb, only in-frame clones are kept and a portion is missing. The sample includes fewer than 900,000 clones, 80% to 90% of them seen just once. Treatment in this sample: roughly 19 received Ad26.COV2.S at low or high dose, single or two shots; several received placebo; per-sample allocation not given. Day 63 following the first vaccine or placebo injection was when the samples were taken. This receptor was identified in a person aged 18 to 65 who received the Ad26.COV2.S COVID-19 vaccine or a placebo. The sequenced sample was peripheral blood, obtained in a trial of Ad26.COV2.S vaccine versus placebo.

The CDR3 nucleotides read TGTGCCAGCAGCCAGAGTAGGACGTCTGAAAAACTGTTTTTT. It specifies CASSQSRTSEKLFF. The V call is TRBV7-2, the J call TRBJ1-4; D is ambiguous. Trimming shortened V by 5 bases and J by 7 bases, and 14 bases separated the two germline ends. The CDR3 consists of 14 residues. CDR1 and CDR2 (germline): SGHTA, FQGNSA.